The entry below gives a single TCR beta chain sequence along with its context. Its specificity is unknown. The study ran its PCR with 60 Vbeta and 13 Jbeta primers. Sequencing used immunoSEQ multiplex PCR; TCRdb keeps in-frame clones, though not all of them. Of some 150,000 clones listed, around 75% were seen once; the top ten hold 1.2%. The data were obtained in a study of cytomegalovirus exposure and HLA in healthy donors. Whole-study findings and limits: There were several of the most significant clusters that appeared linked to common viral pathogens in a later analysis. TCR beta chains numbering 164 were designated cytomegalovirus-associated.

This receptor was identified in a female donor in good health and CMV-seronegative. Sequenced: PBMCs.

The CDR3 sequence: CASSLAGTKGNYGYTF. For the CDR3, the DNA is TGTGCCAGCAGCTTAGCGGGGACAAAGGGTAACTATGGCTACACCTTC. The V gene is TRBV7-9, the J gene TRBJ1-2; perhaps TRBD1 as D (6 bases). The CDR3 contains 16 residues. The V gene's germline CDR1 is SEHNR and CDR2 FQNEAQ (reference sequence). V dropped 0 bases and J dropped 1 base, with 12 bases sitting between them.